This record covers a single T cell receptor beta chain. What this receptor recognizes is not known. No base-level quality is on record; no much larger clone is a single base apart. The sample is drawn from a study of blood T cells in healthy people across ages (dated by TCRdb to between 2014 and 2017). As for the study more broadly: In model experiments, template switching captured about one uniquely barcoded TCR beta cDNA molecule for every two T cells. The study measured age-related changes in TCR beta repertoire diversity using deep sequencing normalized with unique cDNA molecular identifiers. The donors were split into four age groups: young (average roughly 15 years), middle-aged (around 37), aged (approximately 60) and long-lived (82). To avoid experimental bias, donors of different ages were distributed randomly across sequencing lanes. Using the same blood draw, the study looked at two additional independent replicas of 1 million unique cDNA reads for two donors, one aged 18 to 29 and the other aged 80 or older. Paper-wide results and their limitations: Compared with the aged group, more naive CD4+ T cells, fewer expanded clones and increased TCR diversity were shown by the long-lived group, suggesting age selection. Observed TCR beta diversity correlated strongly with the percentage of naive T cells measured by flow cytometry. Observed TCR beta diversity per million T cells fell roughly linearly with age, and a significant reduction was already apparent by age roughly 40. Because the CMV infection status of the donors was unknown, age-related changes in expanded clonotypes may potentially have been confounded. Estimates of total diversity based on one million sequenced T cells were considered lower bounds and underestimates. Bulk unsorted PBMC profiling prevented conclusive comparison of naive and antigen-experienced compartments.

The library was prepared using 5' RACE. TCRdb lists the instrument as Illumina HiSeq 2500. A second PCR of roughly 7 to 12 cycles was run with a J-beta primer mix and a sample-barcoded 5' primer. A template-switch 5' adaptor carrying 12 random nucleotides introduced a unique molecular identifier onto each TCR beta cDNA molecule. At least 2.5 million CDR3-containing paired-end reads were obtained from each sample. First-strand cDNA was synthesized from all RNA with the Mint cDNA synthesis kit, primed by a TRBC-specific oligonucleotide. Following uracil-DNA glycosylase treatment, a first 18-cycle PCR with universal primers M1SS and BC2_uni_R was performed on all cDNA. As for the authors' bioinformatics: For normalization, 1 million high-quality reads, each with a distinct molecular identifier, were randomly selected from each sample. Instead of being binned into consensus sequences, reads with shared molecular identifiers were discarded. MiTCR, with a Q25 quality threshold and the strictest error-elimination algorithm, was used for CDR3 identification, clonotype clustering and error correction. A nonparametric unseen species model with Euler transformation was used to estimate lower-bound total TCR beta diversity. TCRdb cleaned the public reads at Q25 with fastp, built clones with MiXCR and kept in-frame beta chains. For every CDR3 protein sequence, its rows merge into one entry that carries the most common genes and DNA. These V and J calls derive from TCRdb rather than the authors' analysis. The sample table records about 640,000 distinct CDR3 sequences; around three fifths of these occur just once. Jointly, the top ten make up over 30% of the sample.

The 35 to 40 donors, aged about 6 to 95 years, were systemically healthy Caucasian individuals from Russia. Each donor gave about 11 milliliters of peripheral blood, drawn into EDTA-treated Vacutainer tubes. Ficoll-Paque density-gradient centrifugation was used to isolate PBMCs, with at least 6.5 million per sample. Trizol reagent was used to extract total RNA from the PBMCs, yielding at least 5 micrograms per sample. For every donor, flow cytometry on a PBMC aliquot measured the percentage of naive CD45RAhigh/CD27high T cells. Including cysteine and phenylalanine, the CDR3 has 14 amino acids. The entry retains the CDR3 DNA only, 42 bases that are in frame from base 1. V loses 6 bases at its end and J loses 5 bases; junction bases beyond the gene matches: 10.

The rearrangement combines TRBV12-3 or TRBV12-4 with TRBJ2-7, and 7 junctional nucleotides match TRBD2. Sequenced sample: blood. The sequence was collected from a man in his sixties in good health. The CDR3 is CASRFRDYVHEQYF. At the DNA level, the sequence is TGTGCCAGCAGATTCCGGGACTACGTCCACGAGCAGTACTTC.